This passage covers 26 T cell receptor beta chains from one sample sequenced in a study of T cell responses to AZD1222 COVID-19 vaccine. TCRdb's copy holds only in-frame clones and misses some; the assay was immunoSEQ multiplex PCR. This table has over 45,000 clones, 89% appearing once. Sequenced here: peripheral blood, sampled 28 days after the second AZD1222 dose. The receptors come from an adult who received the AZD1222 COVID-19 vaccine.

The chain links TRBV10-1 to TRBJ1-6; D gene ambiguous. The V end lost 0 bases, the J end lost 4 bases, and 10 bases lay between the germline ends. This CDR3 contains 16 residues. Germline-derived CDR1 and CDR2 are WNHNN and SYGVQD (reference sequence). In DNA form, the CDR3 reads TGCGCCAGCAGTGAGTCTTCGATGGGATATAATTCACCCCTCCACTTT. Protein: CASSESSMGYNSPLHF.

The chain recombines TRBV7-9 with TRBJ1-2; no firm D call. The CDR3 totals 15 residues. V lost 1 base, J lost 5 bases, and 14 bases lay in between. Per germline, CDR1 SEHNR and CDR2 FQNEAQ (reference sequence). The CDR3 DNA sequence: TGTGCCAGCAGCTTAGTACAGCAACAAATTTATGGCTACACCTTC. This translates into CASSLVQQQIYGYTF.

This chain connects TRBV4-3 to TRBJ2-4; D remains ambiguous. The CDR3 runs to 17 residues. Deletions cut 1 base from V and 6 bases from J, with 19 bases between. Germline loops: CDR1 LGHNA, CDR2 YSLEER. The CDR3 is CASSQGPTDFEPNIQYF. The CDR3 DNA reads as TGCGCCAGCAGCCAAGGTCCCACAGACTTCGAACCAAACATTCAGTACTTC.

The CDR3 here is CATSPPSYEQYF. The CDR3 DNA is TGTGCCACCTCGCCGCCCTCCTACGAGCAGTACTTC. This chain links TRBV7-2 with TRBJ2-7; D is unclear. Germline CDR1 and CDR2: SGHTA and FQGNSA. CDR3 length: 12 residues. V lost 10 bases and J 0 bases, leaving 10 bases between the germline ends.

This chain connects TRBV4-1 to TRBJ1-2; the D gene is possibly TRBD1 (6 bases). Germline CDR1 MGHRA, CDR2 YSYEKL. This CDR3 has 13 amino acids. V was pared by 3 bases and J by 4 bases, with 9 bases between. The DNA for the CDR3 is TGCGCCAGCAGCCACGGGGGCGGCTATGGCTACACCTTC. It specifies CASSHGGGYGYTF.

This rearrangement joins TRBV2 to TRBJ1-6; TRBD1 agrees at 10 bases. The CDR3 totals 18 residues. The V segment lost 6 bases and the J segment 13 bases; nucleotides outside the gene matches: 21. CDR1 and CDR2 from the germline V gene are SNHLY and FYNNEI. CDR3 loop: CASSGSGQGVVLAGPLHF. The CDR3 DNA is TGTGCCAGCAGCGGATCCGGACAGGGGGTGGTTTTAGCAGGTCCCCTCCACTTT.

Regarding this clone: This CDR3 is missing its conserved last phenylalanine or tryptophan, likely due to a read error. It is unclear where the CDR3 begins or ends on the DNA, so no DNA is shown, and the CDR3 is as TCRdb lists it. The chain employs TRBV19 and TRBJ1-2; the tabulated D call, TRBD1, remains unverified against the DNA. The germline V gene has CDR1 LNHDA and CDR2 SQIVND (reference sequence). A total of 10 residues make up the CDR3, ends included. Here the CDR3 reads CASSPGQGES.

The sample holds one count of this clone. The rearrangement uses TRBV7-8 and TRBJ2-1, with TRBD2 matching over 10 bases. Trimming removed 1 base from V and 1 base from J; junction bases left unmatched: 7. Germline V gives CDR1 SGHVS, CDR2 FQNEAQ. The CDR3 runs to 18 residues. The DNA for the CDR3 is TGTGCCAGCAGCTTAGGGGGGAGCGGGAGGGGATCCTACAATGAGCAGTTCTTC. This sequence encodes CASSLGGSGRGSYNEQFF.

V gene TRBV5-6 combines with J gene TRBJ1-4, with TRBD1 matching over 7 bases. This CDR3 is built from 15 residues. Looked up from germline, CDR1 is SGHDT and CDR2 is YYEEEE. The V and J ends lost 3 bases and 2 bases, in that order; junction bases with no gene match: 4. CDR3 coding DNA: TGTGCCAGCAGCTATCCACAGGGGACTAATGAAAAACTGTTTTTT. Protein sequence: CASSYPQGTNEKLFF.

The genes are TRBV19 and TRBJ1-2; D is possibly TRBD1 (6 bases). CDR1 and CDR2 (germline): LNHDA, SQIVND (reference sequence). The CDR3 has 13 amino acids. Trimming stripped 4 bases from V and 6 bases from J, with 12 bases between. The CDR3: CASSTTGSDGYTF. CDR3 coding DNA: TGTGCCAGTAGTACCACAGGGTCGGATGGCTACACCTTC.

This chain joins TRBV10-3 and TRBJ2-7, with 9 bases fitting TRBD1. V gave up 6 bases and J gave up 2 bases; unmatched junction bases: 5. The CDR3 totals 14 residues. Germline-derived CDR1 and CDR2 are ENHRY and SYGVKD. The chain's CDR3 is CAIRQGADTYEQYF. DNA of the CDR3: TGTGCCATCAGACAGGGGGCGGACACCTACGAGCAGTACTTC.

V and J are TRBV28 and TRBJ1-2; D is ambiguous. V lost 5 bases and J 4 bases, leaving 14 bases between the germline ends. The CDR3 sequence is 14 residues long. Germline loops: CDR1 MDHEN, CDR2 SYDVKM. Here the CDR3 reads CASSIDLSVYGYTF. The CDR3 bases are TGTGCCAGCAGTATTGACCTATCAGTCTATGGCTACACCTTC.

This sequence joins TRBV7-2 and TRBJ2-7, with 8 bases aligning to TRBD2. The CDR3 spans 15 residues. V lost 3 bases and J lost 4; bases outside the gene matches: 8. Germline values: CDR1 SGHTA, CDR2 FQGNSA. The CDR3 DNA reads TGTGCCAGCAGCTTCATTGCGGGAGGACAATACGAGCAGTACTTC. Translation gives CASSFIAGGQYEQYF. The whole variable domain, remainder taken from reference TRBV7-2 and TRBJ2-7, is GAGVSQSPSNKVTEKGKDVELRCDPISGHTALYWYRQSLGQGLEFLIYFQGNSAPDKSGLPSDRFSAERTGGSVSTLTIQRTQQEDSAVYLCASSFIAGGQYEQYFGPGTRLTVT.

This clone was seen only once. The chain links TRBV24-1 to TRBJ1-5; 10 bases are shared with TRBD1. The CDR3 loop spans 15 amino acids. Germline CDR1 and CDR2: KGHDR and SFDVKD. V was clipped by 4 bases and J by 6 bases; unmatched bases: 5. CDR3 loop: CATSEPDRGFQPQHF. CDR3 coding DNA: TGTGCCACCAGTGAACCGGACAGGGGGTTTCAGCCCCAGCATTTT.

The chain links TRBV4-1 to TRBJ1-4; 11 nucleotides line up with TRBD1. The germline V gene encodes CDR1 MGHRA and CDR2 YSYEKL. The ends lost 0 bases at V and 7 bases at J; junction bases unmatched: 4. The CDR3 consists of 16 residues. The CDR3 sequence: CASSQDSGTGGEKLFF. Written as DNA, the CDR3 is TGCGCCAGCAGCCAAGATTCGGGGACAGGGGGTGAAAAACTGTTTTTT.

In DNA form, the CDR3 reads TGTGCCAGCAGGACCCCCAGCGGGGCCTACGAGCAGTACTTC. Its translation is CASRTPSGAYEQYF. The J gene is TRBJ2-7, the V gene TRBV6-1, with 7 positions matching TRBD2. The CDR3 is 14 amino acids. V was clipped by 6 bases and J by 2 bases; unmatched bases: 7. Germline CDR1 and CDR2: MNHNS and SASEGT.

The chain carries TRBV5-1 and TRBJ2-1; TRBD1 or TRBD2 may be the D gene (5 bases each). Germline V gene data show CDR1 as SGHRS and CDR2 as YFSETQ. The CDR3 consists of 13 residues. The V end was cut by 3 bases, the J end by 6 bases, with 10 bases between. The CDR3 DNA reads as TGCGCCAGCAGCTGGGGGAGTGTCAATGAGCAGTTCTTC. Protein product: CASSWGSVNEQFF.

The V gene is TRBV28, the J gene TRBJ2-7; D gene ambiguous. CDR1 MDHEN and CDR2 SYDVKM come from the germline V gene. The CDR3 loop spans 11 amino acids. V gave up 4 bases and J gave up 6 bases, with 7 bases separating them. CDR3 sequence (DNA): TGTGCCAGCAGTTGGTTCGGCGAGCAGTACTTC. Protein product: CASSWFGEQYF. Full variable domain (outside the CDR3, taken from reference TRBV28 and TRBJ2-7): DVKVTQSSRYLVKRTGEKVFLECVQDMDHENMFWYRQDPGLGLRLIYFSYDVKMKEKGDIPEGYSVSREKKERFSLILESASTNQTSMYLCASSWFGEQYFGPGTRLTVT.

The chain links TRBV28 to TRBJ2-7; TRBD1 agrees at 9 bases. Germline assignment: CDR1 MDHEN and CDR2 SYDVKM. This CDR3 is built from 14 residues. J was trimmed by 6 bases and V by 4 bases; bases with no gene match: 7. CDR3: CASSSGQGTFEQYF. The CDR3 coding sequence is TGTGCCAGCAGTTCCGGACAGGGGACATTCGAGCAGTACTTC.

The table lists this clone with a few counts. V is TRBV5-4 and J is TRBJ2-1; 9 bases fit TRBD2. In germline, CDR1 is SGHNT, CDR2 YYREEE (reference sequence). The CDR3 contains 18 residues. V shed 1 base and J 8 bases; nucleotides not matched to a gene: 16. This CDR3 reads CASSLYSGSPHFVDEQFF. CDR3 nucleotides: TGTGCCAGCAGCTTGTATAGCGGGAGCCCCCATTTTGTGGATGAGCAGTTCTTC.

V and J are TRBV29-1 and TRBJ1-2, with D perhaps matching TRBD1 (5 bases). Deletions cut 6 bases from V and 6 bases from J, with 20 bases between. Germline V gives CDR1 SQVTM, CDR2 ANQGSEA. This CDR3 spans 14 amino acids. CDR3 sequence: CSVRPGRYTDGYTF. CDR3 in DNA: TGCAGCGTCCGCCCGGGACGGTACACAGATGGCTACACCTTC.

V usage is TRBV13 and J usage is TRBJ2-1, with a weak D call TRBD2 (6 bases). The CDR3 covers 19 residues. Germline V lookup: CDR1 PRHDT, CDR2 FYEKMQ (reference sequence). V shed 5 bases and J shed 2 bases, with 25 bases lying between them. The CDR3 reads CASSLLRAGYPETYNEQFF. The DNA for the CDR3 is TGTGCCAGCAGCCTCCTCCGGGCGGGGTACCCTGAGACCTACAATGAGCAGTTCTTC.

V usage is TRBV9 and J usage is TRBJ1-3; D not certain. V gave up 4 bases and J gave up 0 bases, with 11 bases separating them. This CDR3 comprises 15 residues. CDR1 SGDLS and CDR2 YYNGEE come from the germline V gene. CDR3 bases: TGTGCCAGCAGCCAGATGGGGAGCTCTGGAAACACCATATATTTT. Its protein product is CASSQMGSSGNTIYF.

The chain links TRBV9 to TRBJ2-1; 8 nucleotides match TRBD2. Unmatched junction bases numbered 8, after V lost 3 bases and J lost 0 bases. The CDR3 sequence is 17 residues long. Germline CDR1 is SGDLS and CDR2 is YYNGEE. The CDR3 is CASSAGTRGRSYNEQFF. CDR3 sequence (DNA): TGTGCCAGCAGCGCCGGGACTAGAGGTCGCTCCTACAATGAGCAGTTCTTC.

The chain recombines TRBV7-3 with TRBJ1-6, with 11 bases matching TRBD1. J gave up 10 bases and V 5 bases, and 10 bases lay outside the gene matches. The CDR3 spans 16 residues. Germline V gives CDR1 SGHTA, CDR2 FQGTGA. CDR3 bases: TGTGCCAGCAGCGCTAGCGGACAGGGGGCGAAATCACCCCTCCACTTT. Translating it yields CASSASGQGAKSPLHF. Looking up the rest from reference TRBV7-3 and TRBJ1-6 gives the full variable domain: GAGVSQTPSNKVTEKGKYVELRCDPISGHTALYWYRQSLGQGPEFLIYFQGTGAADDSGLPNDRFFAVRPEGSVSTLKIQRTERGDSAVYLCASSASGQGAKSPLHFGNGTRLTVT.

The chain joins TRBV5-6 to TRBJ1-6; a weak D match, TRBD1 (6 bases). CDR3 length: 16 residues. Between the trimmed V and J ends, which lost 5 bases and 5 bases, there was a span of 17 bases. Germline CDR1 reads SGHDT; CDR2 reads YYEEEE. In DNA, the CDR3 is TGTGCCAGCAGTCACAGATGGACAGCAAATAATTCACCCCTCCACTTT. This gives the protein CASSHRWTANNSPLHF. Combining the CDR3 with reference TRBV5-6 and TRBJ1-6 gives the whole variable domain DAGVTQSPTHLIKTRGQQVTLRCSPKSGHDTVSWYQQALGQGPQFIFQYYEEEERQRGNFPDRFSGHQFPNYSSELNVNALLLGDSALYLCASSHRWTANNSPLHFGNGTRLTVT.